The 31 T cell receptor beta chains in this list originate from one sample, sequenced in a study of read filtering for tumor transcriptome and immune sequencing. Molecular barcoded adaptors covering alpha/delta and beta/gamma chains were used on approximately 400 ng RNA. TCRdb re-called the reads with MiXCR, one entry per CDR3 protein. Here the sample spans 50,000 or so distinct CDR3 sequences, approximately 12% being singletons. The source material was a population of CD138-negative cells sorted from bone marrow. All receptors come from a donor over 35 with multiple myeloma.

The sample holds many counts of this clonotype. The V gene is TRBV4-1, the J gene TRBJ2-1; 8 bases align to TRBD1. CDR1 is MGHRA, CDR2 YSYEKL, per germline. The junction had 1 base not matched to a gene; V was cut back by 1 base and J by 2 bases. This CDR3 region has 15 residues. CDR3 sequence: CASSQGDRPYNEQFF. CDR3 bases: TGCGCCAGCAGCCAAGGGGACAGGCCCTACAATGAGCAGTTCTTC.

Note on this clonotype: This could be a read error, since a much larger clone is one nucleotide away. The chain combines TRBV7-2 with TRBJ2-1, with a possible D match to TRBD1 (6 bases). Trimming took 6 bases from V and 12 from J, leaving 21 bases between them. The CDR3 consists of 14 residues. The germline V gene encodes CDR1 SGHTA and CDR2 FQGNSA. CDR3 sequence reads: CASSMKWAGVVQFF. The CDR3, as DNA: TGTGCCAGCAGTATGAAATGGGCAGGGGTTGTGCAGTTCTTC.

In this sample, this clonotype turned up many times. This sequence joins TRBV4-1 and TRBJ2-5; D gene ambiguous. The CDR3 sequence is 15 residues long. V dropped 1 base and J dropped 2 bases, with 11 bases sitting between them. The germline CDR1 and CDR2 sequences are MGHRA and YSYEKL. DNA of the CDR3: TGCGCCAGCAGCCAAGTTTCTCATTCTCAAGAGACCCAGTACTTC. It specifies CASSQVSHSQETQYF.

About this clonotype: A read error may explain this, as a much larger clone is one base away. The chain recombines TRBV20-1 with TRBJ2-5, with 11 bases fitting TRBD2. The CDR3 sequence is 13 residues long. The junction had 5 bases not matched to a gene; V was cut back by 2 bases and J by 9 bases. Germline V gene sequence: CDR1 DFQATT, CDR2 SNEGSKA (reference sequence). CDR3 residues: CSARNSGREAQYF. Here the CDR3 DNA reads TGCAGTGCTAGAAATAGCGGGAGGGAGGCCCAGTACTTC.

This clonotype was recorded at least ten times. This chain links TRBV7-3 with TRBJ2-3; tentatively, D is TRBD2 (6 bases). Germline V gene lookup returns CDR1 SGHTA and CDR2 FQGTGA. Trimming stripped 5 bases from V and 6 bases from J, with 18 bases between. CDR3 length: 15 residues. The CDR3 nucleotides read TGTGCCAGCAGCACAGGCTCCGGGAGCAGGGATACGCAGTATTTT. Translating gives CASSTGSGSRDTQYF.

This clonotype occurred many times. This sequence joins TRBV29-1 and TRBJ2-1; the D gene could be TRBD1 or TRBD2 (5 bases each). Trimming took off 4 bases at V and 9 bases at J, with 7 bases between the two ends. The CDR3 has 10 amino acids. Germline CDR1 SQVTM, CDR2 ANQGSEA. The CDR3 sequence is CSVGGFEQFF. The CDR3 nucleotides are TGCAGCGTTGGGGGGTTTGAGCAGTTCTTC.

Details on this clonotype: With a much larger clone just one base away, this may be a read error. The rearrangement links TRBV6-5 to TRBJ1-1, with D possibly being TRBD1 (5 bases). This CDR3 has 12 residues. Looked up from germline, CDR1 is MNHEY and CDR2 is SVGAGI. Trimming removed 6 bases from V and 6 bases from J, with 11 bases in between. CDR3 loop: CASRGPVAEAFF. In DNA, the CDR3 is TGTGCCAGCAGGGGGCCGGTGGCTGAAGCTTTCTTT.

The chain recombines TRBV11-3 with TRBJ2-1; 13 bases map to TRBD2. The CDR3 sequence is 15 residues long. V was pared by 8 bases and J by 5 bases, with 6 bases of the junction left unmatched. Per the germline V gene, CDR1 is SGHNT and CDR2 is YENEEA. CDR3 loop: CASLQGLAGDNEQFF. As DNA, the CDR3 is TGTGCCAGCTTACAAGGACTAGCGGGGGACAATGAGCAGTTCTTC.

The gene calls are TRBV7-2 and TRBJ2-7; 12 bases are shared with TRBD2. The germline V gene encodes CDR1 SGHTA and CDR2 FQGNSA. The CDR3 has 17 residues. After removal of 5 bases from V and 0 bases from J, the junction contained 8 bases not matched to a gene. The CDR3 DNA is TGTGCCAGCAGCACTCAACTAGCGGGAGGTACCTCCTACGAGCAGTACTTC. Residues: CASSTQLAGGTSYEQYF. The whole variable domain, remainder taken from reference TRBV7-2 and TRBJ2-7, is GAGVSQSPSNKVTEKGKDVELRCDPISGHTALYWYRQSLGQGLEFLIYFQGNSAPDKSGLPSDRFSAERTGGSVSTLTIQRTQQEDSAVYLCASSTQLAGGTSYEQYFGPGTRLTVT.

This clonotype came up many times. V gene TRBV28 combines with J gene TRBJ2-4, with a tentative D call TRBD2 (6 bases). This CDR3 region has 17 residues. CDR1 is MDHEN, CDR2 SYDVKM, per germline. V lost 3 bases and J 1 base, leaving 16 bases between the germline ends. CDR3 coding DNA: TGTGCCAGCAGTTTTTTGAGGGAGGCTAGTGCCAAAAACATTCAGTACTTC. Its protein product is CASSFLREASAKNIQYF.

This clonotype showed up many times. The gene calls are TRBV4-3 and TRBJ2-1; possibly TRBD2 for D (6 bases). The CDR3 length is 15 residues. Per germline, CDR1 LGHNA and CDR2 YSLEER. Trimming took off 1 base at V and 4 bases at J, with 11 bases between the two ends. In DNA form, the CDR3 reads TGCGCCAGCAGCCAAGGTCTAGCGAATTACAATGAGCAGTTCTTC. Translated, it gives CASSQGLANYNEQFF.

Points on this clonotype: A much larger clone differs from this one at a single base, so this may be a read error. Likely a read error: the CDR3 ends without its conserved phenylalanine or tryptophan. This chain uses TRBV20-1 with TRBJ1-1; D might be TRBD1 (5 bases). Germline V CDR1 and CDR2: DFQATT, SNEGSKA (reference sequence). Deletions cut 7 bases from V and 5 bases from J, with 14 bases between. The CDR3 extends over 12 amino acids. The chain's CDR3 is CSVRQGWTEAFS. CDR3 nucleotides: TGCAGTGTACGGCAGGGATGGACTGAAGCTTTCTCT.

This clonotype was recorded at least ten times. The chain employs TRBV28 and TRBJ2-7; D ambiguous. CDR1 is MDHEN, CDR2 SYDVKM, per germline. V shed 4 bases and J shed 4 bases, with 11 bases lying between them. The length of the CDR3 is 13 residues. CDR3 in amino acids: CASSSSAQYEQYF. The CDR3 region has the DNA TGTGCCAGCAGTTCCTCCGCGCAATACGAGCAGTACTTC.

In this sample, this clonotype turned up many times. The V call is TRBV20-1, the J call TRBJ2-3, with 8 bases fitting TRBD2. The CDR3 is made up of 15 amino acids. Germline V gene lookup returns CDR1 DFQATT and CDR2 SNEGSKA (reference sequence). With V trimmed by 2 bases and J by 8 bases, 12 bases remained unmatched. DNA of the CDR3: TGCAGTGCTAGAAAAGGACTAGCAGGGAGCGGTACGCAGTATTTT. Protein sequence: CSARKGLAGSGTQYF.

There are many counts of this clonotype. The chain is built from TRBV29-1 and TRBJ2-1; weak D call: TRBD2 (6 bases). CDR1 SQVTM and CDR2 ANQGSEA come from the germline V gene. CDR3 length: 11 amino acids. Deletions cut 8 bases from V and 10 bases from J, with 15 bases between. Here the CDR3 DNA reads TGCAGCCCGTTGGTAGGAGGGGAGCAGTTCTTC. Its translation: CSPLVGGEQFF.

At least ten counts were recorded for this clonotype. The V and J genes are TRBV18 and TRBJ1-6, with no clear D. This CDR3 region has 14 residues. Trimming removed 5 bases at V and 8 bases at J, with 13 bases between. Germline CDR1 is KGHSH and CDR2 is LQKENI. The CDR3 bases are TGTGCCAGCTCATCAGGACTAGGAGATTCACCCCTCCACTTT. Translated, it gives CASSSGLGDSPLHF.

In this sample, this clonotype turned up many times. The CDR3 here is CASSPAPQETQYF. CDR3 nucleotides: TGTGCCAGCAGCCCCGCACCCCAAGAGACCCAGTACTTC. The chain couples TRBV7-6 to TRBJ2-5, with D unclear. The V end lost 5 bases, the J end lost 1 base, and 8 bases lay between the germline ends. Germline V lookup: CDR1 SGHVS, CDR2 FNYEAQ. The CDR3 covers 13 residues.

Many counts were recorded for this clonotype. The chain employs TRBV29-1 and TRBJ2-2, with no clear D. Germline V lookup: CDR1 SQVTM, CDR2 ANQGSEA. V was trimmed by 5 bases and J by 4 bases, leaving 11 bases between them. There are 13 residues in the CDR3. The CDR3 region has the DNA TGCAGCGTTAGCGTGTCCCTCACCGGGGAGCTGTTTTTT. This translates into CSVSVSLTGELFF.

This clonotype has at least ten counts. The J gene is TRBJ2-7, the V gene TRBV11-2; the D gene could be TRBD1 or TRBD2 (5 bases each). The germline CDR1 and CDR2 sequences are SGHAT and FQNNGV. This CDR3 contains 15 residues. The V and J ends lost 7 bases and 2 bases respectively, with 18 bases between them. The CDR3 protein is CASNPRDGGTYEQYF. DNA of the CDR3: TGTGCCAGCAACCCCCGGGACGGAGGCACCTACGAGCAGTACTTC.

This clonotype was seen many times. The V gene is TRBV5-4, the J gene TRBJ1-1; unclear D gene. V lost 4 bases to trimming and J lost 4 bases, with 20 bases between them. The CDR3 extends over 16 amino acids. The V gene's germline CDR1 is SGHNT and CDR2 YYREEE (reference sequence). In DNA form, the CDR3 reads TGTGCCAGCAGCGACGGTCAAGGCCGGTCGATCACTGAAGCTTTCTTT. It encodes CASSDGQGRSITEAFF.

At least ten counts were recorded for this clonotype. CDR3 residues: CASRLRDIAYEQYF. CDR3 DNA: TGTGCCAGCCGTCTCAGGGATATAGCCTACGAGCAGTACTTC. The chain carries TRBV6-5 and TRBJ2-7, with a tentative D call TRBD1 (5 bases). The CDR3 consists of 14 residues. V shed 8 bases and J shed 2 bases, with 16 bases lying between them. Germline CDR1 reads MNHEY; CDR2 reads SVGAGI.

This clonotype showed up many times. The chain links TRBV11-2 to TRBJ2-7; a possible D gene is TRBD2 (6 bases). The V gene lost 1 base and the J gene lost 2 bases, with 15 bases spanning the gap. The germline CDR1 and CDR2 sequences are SGHAT and FQNNGV. The CDR3 sequence is 16 residues long. CDR3 region: CASSLGGSGSTYEQYF. The CDR3 bases are TGTGCCAGCAGCTTAGGCGGTAGCGGAAGTACCTACGAGCAGTACTTC. Together with reference TRBV11-2 and TRBJ2-7, the CDR3 gives the full variable domain: EAGVAQSPRYKIIEKRQSVAFWCNPISGHATLYWYQQILGQGPKLLIQFQNNGVVDDSQLPKDRFSAERLKGVDSTLKIQPAKLEDSAVYLCASSLGGSGSTYEQYFGPGTRLTVT.

This clonotype was counted ten times or more. V and J are TRBV20-1 and TRBJ2-3; D possibly uses TRBD1 or TRBD2 (5 bases each). V lost 1 base and J lost 8, with 7 bases in between. CDR3 length: 11 amino acids. The germline CDR1 and CDR2 sequences are DFQATT and SNEGSKA (reference sequence). The CDR3: CSARVGGTQYF. In DNA, the CDR3 is TGCAGTGCTAGAGTTGGGGGTACGCAGTATTTT.

This clonotype was picked up many times. The V gene is TRBV7-9, the J gene TRBJ1-2; 10 bases match TRBD1. Trimming took 5 bases from V and 8 from J; bases not matched to a gene: 11. CDR1 is SEHNR, CDR2 FQNEAQ, per germline (reference sequence). The CDR3 loop spans 15 amino acids. The CDR3 sequence: CASSLTGGSAEGYTF. CDR3 nucleotide sequence: TGTGCCAGCAGCCTGACAGGGGGCTCGGCGGAAGGCTACACCTTC.

This clonotype has ten or more counts. V and J are TRBV4-1 and TRBJ1-3, with a possible D match to TRBD1 (5 bases). V dropped 6 bases and J dropped 4 bases, with 16 bases sitting between them. Germline assignment: CDR1 MGHRA and CDR2 YSYEKL. CDR3 length: 15 residues. This CDR3 is CASSYDRDRGNTIYF. CDR3 coding DNA: TGCGCCAGCAGTTACGACCGGGACCGCGGAAACACCATATATTTT.

In its sample, this clonotype was seen many times. This chain uses TRBV5-1 with TRBJ1-2; D is possibly TRBD1 (6 bases). This CDR3 has 13 amino acids. Trimming cost V 5 bases and J 2 bases, with 10 bases left between them. CDR1 is SGHRS and CDR2 is YFSETQ in the germline V gene. The chain's CDR3 is CASRETGNYGYTF. CDR3 bases: TGCGCCAGCAGAGAAACAGGGAACTATGGCTACACCTTC.

There are many counts of this clonotype. The gene calls are TRBV28 and TRBJ1-3; no clear D gene. Germline CDR1 and CDR2: MDHEN and SYDVKM. This CDR3 spans 13 amino acids. V was trimmed by 7 bases and J by 4 bases, leaving 11 bases between them. DNA of the CDR3: TGTGCCAGCACAATCCAAGGAGGAAACACCATATATTTT. It specifies CASTIQGGNTIYF.

This clonotype showed up many times. This chain joins TRBV20-1 and TRBJ2-1, with 8 bases matching TRBD2. The CDR3 is 15 residues long. The V gene end was trimmed by 3 bases and the J gene end by 2 bases; junction bases not matched to a gene: 6. Germline V gene data show CDR1 as DFQATT and CDR2 as SNEGSKA (reference sequence). DNA for the CDR3: TGCAGTGCTAGCGGTAGCGGGAAAACCTACAATGAGCAGTTCTTC. As protein: CSASGSGKTYNEQFF.

This rearrangement joins TRBV18 to TRBJ2-1; 10 positions agree with TRBD2. V dropped 6 bases and J dropped 8; count of bases not matched to a gene: 13. From germline, CDR1 is KGHSH and CDR2 LQKENI. The CDR3 covers 16 residues. This chain's CDR3 is CASSRTEREGSDEQFF. The CDR3 nucleotides read TGTGCCAGCTCGCGAACAGAGCGGGAGGGGTCGGATGAGCAGTTCTTC.

This clonotype was detected many times. The chain has TRBV28 and TRBJ2-5; 8 nucleotides match TRBD1. Germline V lookup: CDR1 MDHEN, CDR2 SYDVKM. CDR3 size: 15 residues. Trimming at V came to 10 bases and at J to 5 bases, leaving 15 bases not matched to a gene. CDR3 nucleotide sequence: TGTGCCACCGTCTCCGAGACAGGGGCCGGGGAGACCCAGTACTTC. Translation gives CATVSETGAGETQYF. The entire variable domain, with the rest obtained from reference TRBV28 and TRBJ2-5, is as follows: DVKVTQSSRYLVKRTGEKVFLECVQDMDHENMFWYRQDPGLGLRLIYFSYDVKMKEKGDIPEGYSVSREKKERFSLILESASTNQTSMYLCATVSETGAGETQYFGPGTRLLVL.

Ten or more counts support this clonotype. The chain recombines TRBV27 with TRBJ2-3, with 9 bases lining up with TRBD2. CDR3 length: 17 residues. Trimming took 6 bases from V and 2 from J; bases not matched to a gene: 12. Germline CDR1 and CDR2: MNHEY and SMNVEV (reference sequence). This chain's CDR3 is CASSSFGPSGITDTQYF. The CDR3 nucleotides read TGTGCCAGCAGCAGTTTCGGGCCTAGCGGGATCACAGATACGCAGTATTTT.